One sample yielded the 17 T cell receptor beta chains listed below, sequenced in a study of T cells after yellow fever vaccination. TCRdb reanalysed the 5' RACE reads using MiXCR and keeps one entry per CDR3 protein. Of about 300,000 distinct CDR3 sequences in the sample, 7.5% to 9.5% are singletons; the top ten hold about 3%. Source: CD4+ T cells sorted from PBMCs, taken 5 days after the yellow fever booster vaccination. The receptors here all came from a man aged 18 to 30 who received the YFV17D yellow fever vaccine.

CDR3 coding DNA: TGTGCCAGCAGCTTAGGTCGGCGTTCGGGAAATGAAAAACTGTTTTTT. It yields the protein CASSLGRRSGNEKLFF. The chain uses TRBV7-2 and TRBJ1-4; D remains ambiguous. Per the germline V gene, CDR1 is SGHTA and CDR2 is FQGNSA. V was cut by 1 base and J by 5 bases, with 14 bases left in between. The CDR3 extends over 16 amino acids.

The chain couples TRBV20-1 to TRBJ2-3; possible D gene TRBD2, 6 bases. This CDR3 contains 14 residues. Trimming took 4 bases from V and 9 from J, leaving 20 bases between them. Per germline, CDR1 DFQATT and CDR2 SNEGSKA (reference sequence). CDR3 residues: CSANRGLDPFTQYF. Here the CDR3 DNA reads TGCAGTGCTAATCGGGGACTCGACCCTTTCACGCAGTATTTT.

This clonotype was seen more than once but under ten times. The CDR3 region has the DNA TGTGCCAGCAGCTTAGATCAGGGGGCTTACAATGAGCAGTTCTTC. Encoded protein: CASSLDQGAYNEQFF. The chain couples TRBV7-2 to TRBJ2-1, with 8 nucleotides matching TRBD1. The CDR3 extends over 15 amino acids. Germline CDR1 is SGHTA and CDR2 is FQGNSA. V trimming: 1 base; J trimming: 4 bases; junction bases outside the gene matches: 3.

Only a few counts were recorded for this clonotype. V usage is TRBV7-2 and J usage is TRBJ2-3, with TRBD2 matching 10 bases. From germline, CDR1 is SGHTA and CDR2 FQGNSA. The ends lost 2 bases at V and 3 bases at J; junction bases unmatched: 2. CDR3 length: 15 amino acids. The DNA of the CDR3 is TGTGCCAGCAGCTTATTTAGCGGGGGGACAGATACGCAGTATTTT. This encodes CASSLFSGGTDTQYF.

This clonotype was seen ten or more times. V and J are TRBV6-2 or TRBV6-3 and TRBJ2-2; no definite D call. With 0 bases removed from V and 2 bases from J, the gap between germline ends came to 4 bases. Germline V gives CDR1 MNHEY, CDR2 SVGEGT. This CDR3 comprises 14 residues. This CDR3 is CASSYSRNTGELFF. The CDR3 nucleotides read TGTGCCAGCAGTTACTCCAGAAACACCGGGGAGCTGTTTTTT.

This clonotype was counted many times. The chain links TRBV25-1 to TRBJ1-1; weak D call: TRBD1 (5 bases). Germline V CDR1 and CDR2: MGHDK, SYGVNS. Trimming pared 1 base from V and 1 base from J, leaving 16 bases between. This CDR3 region has 17 residues. CDR3 protein: CASSELGGSLWNTEAFF. CDR3 DNA sequence: TGTGCCAGCAGTGAATTGGGGGGTTCGTTATGGAACACTGAAGCTTTCTTT.

The chain employs TRBV3-1 and TRBJ2-3; D may be TRBD1 or TRBD2 (5 bases each). Trimming removed 4 bases from V and 6 bases from J, with 14 bases in between. Germline V lookup: CDR1 LGHDT, CDR2 YNNKEL (reference sequence). There are 14 residues in the CDR3. The CDR3 spells CASSPGTRRDTQYF. The CDR3 DNA reads TGTGCCAGCAGCCCGGGGACCCGCCGGGATACGCAGTATTTT.

The chain is built from TRBV4-3 and TRBJ1-2; D is unclear. Germline-derived CDR1 and CDR2 are LGHNA and YSLEER. Trimming pared 0 bases from V and 4 bases from J, leaving 12 bases between. The length of the CDR3 is 15 residues. The CDR3 region has the DNA TGCGCCAGCAGCCAAGATCGGCGGGAGGGCTATGGCTACACCTTC. Protein sequence: CASSQDRREGYGYTF.

The sample holds a few counts of this clonotype. The chain couples TRBV11-2 to TRBJ2-3; D is undetermined. Trimming left V 7 bases short and J 2 bases short, with 16 bases between. The germline CDR1 and CDR2 sequences are SGHAT and FQNNGV. The CDR3 sequence is 15 residues long. The CDR3 DNA reads TGTGCCAGCAAACCGGGCCCGATATTCACAGATACGCAGTATTTT. The encoded protein is CASKPGPIFTDTQYF.

The chain links TRBV10-3 to TRBJ1-2; TRBD1 is a possible D gene (5 bases). CDR1 is ENHRY, CDR2 SYGVKD, per germline. The CDR3 extends over 15 amino acids. V was pared by 2 bases and J by 3 bases, with 13 bases between. The CDR3 is CAISEVRGLHYGYTF. As DNA, the CDR3 is TGTGCCATCAGTGAGGTTAGGGGACTGCACTATGGCTACACCTTC.

The chain combines TRBV7-2 with TRBJ2-5; 10 nucleotides line up with TRBD2. V shed 5 bases and J 5 bases; nucleotides not matched to a gene: 14. Germline CDR1 is SGHTA and CDR2 is FQGNSA. The CDR3 sequence is 17 residues long. CDR3 DNA: TGTGCCAGCAGCCAACGAAGAAGCGGGGGGGCCAGTGAGACCCAGTACTTC. It specifies CASSQRRSGGASETQYF.

This clonotype has more than one count but fewer than ten. This chain joins TRBV5-1 and TRBJ1-2; D unclear. The CDR3 loop spans 13 amino acids. CDR1 and CDR2 from the germline V gene are SGHRS and YFSETQ. V dropped 5 bases and J dropped 4 bases, with 12 bases sitting between them. The CDR3 reads CASSSDGTYGYTF. Written as DNA, the CDR3 is TGCGCCAGCAGTTCGGACGGAACCTATGGCTACACCTTC.

Many counts were recorded for this clonotype. The V and J genes are TRBV4-3 and TRBJ1-1; 7 bases agree with TRBD1. Germline CDR1 and CDR2: LGHNA and YSLEER. V shed 6 bases, J shed 4 bases, and the junction held 5 bases outside the gene matches. The CDR3 consists of 13 residues. The CDR3 here is CASRQGGATEAFF. In DNA, the CDR3 is TGCGCCAGCAGGCAGGGGGGGGCCACTGAAGCTTTCTTT.

In its sample, this clonotype was seen many times. This chain connects TRBV12-3 or TRBV12-4 to TRBJ1-1, with D perhaps matching TRBD1 (6 bases). The CDR3 is 13 amino acids. V was pared by 5 bases and J by 6 bases, with 13 bases between. CDR3 nucleotides: TGTGCCAGCAGTCTCACAGGGATGGCTGAAGCTTTCTTT. It yields the protein CASSLTGMAEAFF.

There are many counts of this clonotype. The CDR3 DNA follows: TGCAGTGCTAGTCGGGCGGACAGACCAGGGAGGGAGACCCAGTACTTC. Encoded protein: CSASRADRPGRETQYF. The V gene is TRBV20-1, the J gene TRBJ2-5, with D tentatively TRBD1 or TRBD2 (6 bases each). Germline lookup yields CDR1 DFQATT and CDR2 SNEGSKA (reference sequence). There are 16 residues in the CDR3. V was trimmed by 3 bases and J by 5 bases, leaving 22 bases between them.

V gene TRBV23-1 combines with J gene TRBJ2-7, with D unresolved. TRBV23-1 is an ORF, and what it does is uncertain. The CDR3 is 17 residues long. Trimming shortened V by 4 bases and J by 0 bases, and 19 bases separated the two germline ends. CDR3: CASSLPGERTISYEQYV. CDR3 bases: TGCGCCAGCAGTCTCCCTGGTGAGAGGACCATCTCCTACGAGCAGTACGTC.

The chain joins TRBV29-1 to TRBJ2-5; D not certain. The V end was cut by 0 bases, the J end by 5 bases, with 7 bases between. This CDR3 is 12 amino acids long. Germline CDR1 and CDR2: SQVTM and ANQGSEA. The CDR3 is CSVEEVGETQYF. Written as DNA, the CDR3 is TGCAGCGTTGAAGAGGTGGGGGAGACCCAGTACTTC.